This T cell receptor beta chain was sequenced during a study of ipilimumab plus nivolumab after autologous stem cell transplantation. Study-wide findings and caveats: Per the authors, repertoire, Treg and microbiota data justify further study.

The assay was immunoSEQ multiplex PCR, and TCRdb's table has in-frame clones only and misses some. The data contain more than 20,000 clones, just over 75% of them singletons. This clone was counted a single time. Its matching antigen is unknown. A far larger clone is just one base off, so this is likely a read error. The CDR3 contains 15 residues. CDR1 is LGHNA and CDR2 is YNFKEQ in the germline V gene. Ipilimumab, 1 mg/kg, started 14 to 28 days after autologous transplant. The sample here was PBMCs, taken in a trial of ipilimumab plus nivolumab as post-transplant consolidation. The receptor was isolated from a male donor with diffuse large B-cell lymphoma. The rearrangement joins TRBV4-2 to TRBJ2-5; tentative D call: TRBD2 (6 bases). TRBJ2-7 matches the DNA end more closely, so the J call is doubtful. CDR3 nucleotide sequence: TGTGCCAGCAGCCAAGGGGACCGCTCGGGGGACGAGCAGTACTTC. This codes for CASSQGDRSGDEQYF.